This T cell receptor (beta chain) emerged from a study of control samples from healthy donors and cancer patients. Germline values: CDR1 SGHKS, CDR2 YYEKEE (reference sequence). V lost 2 bases and J lost 3; bases outside the gene matches: 7. The length of the CDR3 is 16 residues. Repertoires were generated with immunoSEQ multiplex PCR, while TCRdb's copy carries only in-frame clones and drops some. The sample shows tens of thousands of clones, about 92% of them seen only once. The source is a man under 40 with colorectal cancer. Sequenced input: PBMCs. The J gene is TRBJ1-4, the V gene TRBV5-5; 7 nucleotides agree with TRBD1. The DNA of the CDR3 is TGTGCCAGCAGCTTCGAACAGGGGAGGGCTAATGAAAAACTGTTTTTT. Translated, it gives CASSFEQGRANEKLFF.